A single sample is the source of the 8 T cell receptor beta chains below, sequenced in a study of blood T cell repertoires in COVID-19. The repertoire was sequenced with immunoSEQ multiplex PCR; TCRdb's copy has only in-frame clones and lacks some. Found here are about 150,000 clones, about 88% of them singletons; the top ten hold around 7%. The sequencing sample was made of PBMCs or T cells enriched from blood (not recorded which). Receptor source: a man in his forties or fifties who had recovered from COVID-19.

The chain recombines TRBV18 with TRBJ1-2; D possibly corresponds to TRBD1 (5 bases). The length of the CDR3 is 12 residues. V lost 5 bases and J 6 bases, leaving 10 bases between the germline ends. Germline V CDR1 and CDR2: KGHSH, LQKENI. The CDR3 region is CASSTVGDGYTF. The CDR3 DNA is TGTGCCAGCTCAACCGTAGGGGATGGCTACACCTTC.

V is TRBV3-1 (or the pseudogene TRBV3-2) and J is TRBJ2-2; a weak D match, TRBD1 (5 bases). Germline V gene data show CDR1 as LGHDT and CDR2 as YNNKEL (reference sequence). This CDR3 region has 12 residues. Trimming pared 6 bases from V and 5 bases from J, leaving 7 bases between. The CDR3 protein is CASRPGTGELFF. The CDR3 coding sequence is TGTGCCAGCAGACCAGGGACCGGGGAGCTGTTTTTT.

V and J are TRBV6-5 and TRBJ2-2; D is unresolved. Looked up from germline, CDR1 is MNHEY and CDR2 is SVGAGI. CDR3 length equals 14 residues. V shed 6 bases and J shed 2 bases, with 10 bases lying between them. The CDR3 DNA reads TGTGCCAGCAGCCCGGAGCCTAACACCGGGGAGCTGTTTTTT. Its translation is CASSPEPNTGELFF.

This chain uses TRBV11-2 with TRBJ2-3; 9 bases agree with TRBD2. The CDR3 sequence is 16 residues long. Trimming removed 2 bases from V and 0 bases from J; junction bases left unmatched: 3. Looked up from germline, CDR1 is SGHAT and CDR2 is FQNNGV. The CDR3 here is CASSLLAGSSTDTQYF. The CDR3 DNA reads TGTGCCAGCAGCTTACTAGCGGGGTCTAGCACAGATACGCAGTATTTT.

The rearrangement links TRBV6-5 to TRBJ1-1; 12 nucleotides line up with TRBD1. V was clipped by 6 bases and J by 11 bases; unmatched bases: 13. The CDR3 runs to 15 residues. CDR1 and CDR2 from the germline V gene are MNHEY and SVGAGI. The CDR3 DNA follows: TGTGCCAGCAGCCAAGGGGGACAGGGGGCCCTTGGGGCTTTCTTT. Translation gives CASSQGGQGALGAFF.

The J gene is TRBJ1-5, the V gene TRBV10-3; 8 bases map to TRBD1. CDR1 is ENHRY, CDR2 SYGVKD, per germline. The trim removed 4 bases at V and 2 bases at J, leaving 7 bases unmatched. The CDR3 is 16 residues long. CDR3 residues: CAISAGGSLGNQPQHF. The CDR3, as DNA: TGTGCCATCAGTGCAGGGGGCAGCCTTGGCAATCAGCCCCAGCATTTT.

This clone appeared a few times. The rearrangement links TRBV19 to TRBJ1-1, with 7 bases aligning to TRBD1. CDR1 is LNHDA, CDR2 SQIVND, per germline (reference sequence). The CDR3 is 13 residues long. After removal of 7 bases from V and 5 bases from J, the junction contained 7 bases not matched to a gene. The CDR3 is CASKRQGGTEAFF. CDR3 DNA sequence: TGTGCCAGTAAACGCCAGGGGGGAACTGAAGCTTTCTTT.

The chain couples TRBV5-1 to TRBJ2-3; D may be TRBD1 (7 bases). Germline values: CDR1 SGHRS, CDR2 YFSETQ. V lost 4 bases, J lost 3 bases, and 15 bases lay in between. CDR3 length: 15 amino acids. CDR3 loop: CASSRTQGRTDTQYF. Written as DNA, the CDR3 is TGCGCCAGCAGCAGAACACAGGGGAGGACAGATACGCAGTATTTT.